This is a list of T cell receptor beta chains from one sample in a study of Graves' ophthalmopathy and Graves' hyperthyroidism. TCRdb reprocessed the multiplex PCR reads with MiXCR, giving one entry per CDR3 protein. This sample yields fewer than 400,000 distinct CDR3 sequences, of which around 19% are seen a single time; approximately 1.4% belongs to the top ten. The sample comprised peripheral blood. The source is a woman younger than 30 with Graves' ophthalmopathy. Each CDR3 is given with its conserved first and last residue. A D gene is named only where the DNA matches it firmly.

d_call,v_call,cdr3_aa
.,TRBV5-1,CASSSPGTLVTQYF
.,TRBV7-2,CASSLAEHSSYEQYF
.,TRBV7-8,CASSLNAVNTEAFF
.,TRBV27,CASRPAGVRYGYTF
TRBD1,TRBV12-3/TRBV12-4,CASSLRDRGHQPQHF
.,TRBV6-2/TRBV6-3,CASSRLHSNQPQHF
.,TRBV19,CASSITATYEQYF
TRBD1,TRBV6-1,CASSATGKQPQHF
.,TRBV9,CASSVDPTALETQYF
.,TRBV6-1,CASSELGQGYQPQHF
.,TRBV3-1,CASSKQGGELFF
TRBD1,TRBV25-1,CASSDMDRGTYEQYF
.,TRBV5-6,CASSFLGISRTSGNTIYF
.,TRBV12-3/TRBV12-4,CASSLSRARLTNTEAFF
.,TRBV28,CASSLFQTEQYF